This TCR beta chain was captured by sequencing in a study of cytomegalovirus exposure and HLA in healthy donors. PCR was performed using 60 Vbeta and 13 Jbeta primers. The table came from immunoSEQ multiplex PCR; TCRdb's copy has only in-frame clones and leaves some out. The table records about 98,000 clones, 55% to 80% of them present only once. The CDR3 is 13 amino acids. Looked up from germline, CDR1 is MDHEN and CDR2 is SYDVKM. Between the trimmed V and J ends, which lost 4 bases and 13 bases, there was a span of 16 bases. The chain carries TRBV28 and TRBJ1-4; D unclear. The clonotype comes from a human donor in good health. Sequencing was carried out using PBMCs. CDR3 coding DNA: TGTGCCAGCAGTTCGAGAGACTGGCGGGGACTGTTTTTT. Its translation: CASSSRDWRGLFF.